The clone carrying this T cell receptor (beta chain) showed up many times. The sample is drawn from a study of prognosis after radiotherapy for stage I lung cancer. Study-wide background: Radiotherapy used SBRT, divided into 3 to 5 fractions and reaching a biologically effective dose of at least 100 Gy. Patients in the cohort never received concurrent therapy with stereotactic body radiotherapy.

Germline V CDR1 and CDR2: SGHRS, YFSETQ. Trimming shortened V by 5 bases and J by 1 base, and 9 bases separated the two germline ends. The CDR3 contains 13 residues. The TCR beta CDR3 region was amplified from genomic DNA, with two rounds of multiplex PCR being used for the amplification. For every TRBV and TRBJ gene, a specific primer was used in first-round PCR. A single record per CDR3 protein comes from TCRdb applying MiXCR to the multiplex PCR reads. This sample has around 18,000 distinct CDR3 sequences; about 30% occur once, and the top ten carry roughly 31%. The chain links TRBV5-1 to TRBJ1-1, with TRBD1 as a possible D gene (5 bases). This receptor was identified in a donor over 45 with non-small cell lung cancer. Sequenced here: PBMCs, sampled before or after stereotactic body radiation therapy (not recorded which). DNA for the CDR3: TGCGCCAGCAGTCGCGACAGGAACACTGAAGCTTTCTTT. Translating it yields CASSRDRNTEAFF.